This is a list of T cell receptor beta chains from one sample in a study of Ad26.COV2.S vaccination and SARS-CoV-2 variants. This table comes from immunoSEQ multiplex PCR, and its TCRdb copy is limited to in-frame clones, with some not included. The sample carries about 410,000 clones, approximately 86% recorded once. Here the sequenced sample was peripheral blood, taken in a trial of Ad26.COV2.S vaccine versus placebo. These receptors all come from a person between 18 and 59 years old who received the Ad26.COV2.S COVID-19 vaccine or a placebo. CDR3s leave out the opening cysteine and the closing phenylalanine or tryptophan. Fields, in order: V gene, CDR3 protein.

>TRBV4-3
ASSQEPAAEGKRVF
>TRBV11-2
ASSLAREGQGGSTDTQY
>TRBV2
ASSEDGGRGQPQH
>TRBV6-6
ASSLTRGGSPLH
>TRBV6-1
ASSEAGPQH
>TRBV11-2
ASTTPTDTQY
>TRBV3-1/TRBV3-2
ASSQLLAETQY
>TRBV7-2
ASSPRKQDVSGNTIY
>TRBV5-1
ASSLAGGGNGYT
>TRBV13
ASSFGQGKAQY
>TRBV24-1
ATSDATRGEQETQY
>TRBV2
ASSERSGGIDEQY
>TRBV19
ASSIKITGLGDTQY
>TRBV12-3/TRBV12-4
ASGLAGYEQY
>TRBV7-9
ASSLGQGWETEAF
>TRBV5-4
ASSLRYGHQNTEAF
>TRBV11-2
ASTIIVGIDTEAF
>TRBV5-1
ASSPSRPHYLTDTQY
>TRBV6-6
ASSYSRQGAIYGYT
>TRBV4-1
ASSQTGNYGYT
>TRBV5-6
ASSAEQGLLTDTQY
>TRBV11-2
ASSTLAGAYNEQF
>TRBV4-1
ASSQVWDNNYEQY
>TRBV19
ASSRAAGVAGETQY
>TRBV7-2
ASSLGAGLQETQY
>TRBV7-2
ASSFRQGDLYEQY
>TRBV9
ASSVGTTQETQY
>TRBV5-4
ASSLDLVPNSPLH
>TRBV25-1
ASQSTRVDTEAF
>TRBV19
ASSIARGRTDTQY
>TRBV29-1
SVDGTGPSYEQY
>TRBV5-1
ASSLVSASSYEQY